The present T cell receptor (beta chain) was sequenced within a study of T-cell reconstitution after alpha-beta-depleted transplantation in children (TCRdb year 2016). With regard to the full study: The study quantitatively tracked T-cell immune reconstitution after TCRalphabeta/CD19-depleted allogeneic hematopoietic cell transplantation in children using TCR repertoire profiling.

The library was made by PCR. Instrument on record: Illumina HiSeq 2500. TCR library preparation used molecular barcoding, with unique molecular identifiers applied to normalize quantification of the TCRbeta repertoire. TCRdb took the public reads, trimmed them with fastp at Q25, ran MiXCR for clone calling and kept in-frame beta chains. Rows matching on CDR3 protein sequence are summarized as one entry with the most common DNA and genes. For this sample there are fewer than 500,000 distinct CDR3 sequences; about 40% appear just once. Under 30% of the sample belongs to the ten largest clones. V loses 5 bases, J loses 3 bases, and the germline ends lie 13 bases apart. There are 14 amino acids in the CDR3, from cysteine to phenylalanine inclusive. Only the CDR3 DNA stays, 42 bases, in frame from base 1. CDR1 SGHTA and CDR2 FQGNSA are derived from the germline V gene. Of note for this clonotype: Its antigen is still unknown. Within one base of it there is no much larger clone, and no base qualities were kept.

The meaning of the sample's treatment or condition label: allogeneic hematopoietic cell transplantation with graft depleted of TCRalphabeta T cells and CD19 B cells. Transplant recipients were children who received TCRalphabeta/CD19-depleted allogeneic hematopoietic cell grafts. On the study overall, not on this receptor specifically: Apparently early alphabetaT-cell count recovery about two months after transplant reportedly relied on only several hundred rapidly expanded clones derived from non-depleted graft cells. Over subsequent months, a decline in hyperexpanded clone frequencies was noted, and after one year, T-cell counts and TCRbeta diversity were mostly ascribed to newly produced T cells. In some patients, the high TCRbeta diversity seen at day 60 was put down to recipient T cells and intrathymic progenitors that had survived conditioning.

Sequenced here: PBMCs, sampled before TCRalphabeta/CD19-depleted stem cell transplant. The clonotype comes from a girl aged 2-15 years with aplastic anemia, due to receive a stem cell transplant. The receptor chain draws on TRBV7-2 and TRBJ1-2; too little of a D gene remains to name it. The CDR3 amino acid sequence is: CASSEGNRYYGYTF. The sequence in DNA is TGTGCCAGCAGCGAAGGCAATCGGTACTATGGCTACACCTTC.